This T cell receptor beta chain appears in the sequencing data of a study of shared clonotypes between healthy human individuals (TCRdb year 2020). About the full investigation: The cohort included three men and two women between 18 and 49 years of age. For each donor, CD4 naive and CD4 memory were each run on three plates, CD8 naive on two plates, and CD8 memory on one plate. To increase sequencing depth and limit assay-specific biases, different laboratories used diverse techniques to prepare libraries and sequence TCR repertoires. The study deeply sequenced blood TCR repertoires of several healthy adults to estimate repertoire size and the extent of clonotype sharing between individuals. Per donor, leukapheresis produced somewhere between about 0.8 and 9 billion PBMCs. Paper-wide results and their limitations: Pairwise subsampling led to the expectation that sequencing depth would affect the degree of clonotype sharing among donors. Incomplete sequencing was indicated by rarefaction of sorted-subset datasets, despite the large sequencing depth. Higher generation probabilities were observed for clonotypes shared by all four sorted-subset donors than for non-shared clonotypes. Only blood was sampled, and tissue TCR repertoires likely differ from those in blood. Larger estimated clonotype richness was generally found for naive subsets than for memory subsets. The genetic and exposure-history diversity represented was limited by the small number of donors. Across four donors, roughly 5.4% of naive CD4, roughly 3.5% of naive CD8, 2.3% of memory CD4, and approximately 0.4% of memory CD8 clonotypes were shared.

The donors were healthy, HIV-negative adults with no recently reported acute infections or vaccinations. Every donor was a Caucasian adult living in Nashville, Tennessee, USA. CD4+ T cells were enriched through magnetic negative selection, after which naive cells were positively selected on CD45RA and the remaining negative fraction served as the memory subset. After blood collection by leukapheresis, PBMCs were isolated using Ficoll-Histopaque density gradient centrifugation and then cryopreserved in the vapor phase of liquid nitrogen. Purity and quantity of every magnetically sorted T cell population were checked by analytical flow cytometry. From each sorted fraction, genomic DNA was isolated and quantified by UV absorbance on a Nanodrop 2000c. This clone was observed once. No cognate antigen has been identified for it. There are no base qualities to consult, and no much larger clone falls within one base.

There are 17 amino acids in the CDR3, from cysteine to phenylalanine inclusive. The only DNA kept is the CDR3, 51 bases in frame from the first base. As encoded in the germline V gene, CDR1 is SGHRS while CDR2 is YFSETQ. The V end loses 0 bases and the J end loses 0 bases, and a stretch of 10 bases separates them. Using the deep immunoSEQ assay, multiplex PCR amplified TCR CDR3 regions from genomic DNA. For each cell subset, the extracted genomic DNA was distributed evenly across all wells of several immunoSEQ 96-well plates, and each plate served as one replicate. For sorted subsets, each replicate PCR was loaded with 200 ng genomic DNA, equivalent to about 33,000 T cell genomes. The purified libraries were quantified using a Qubit 3.0 fluorometer, sized with a Bioanalyzer 2100, and then quantified again using the KAPA Library Quantification kit. Every immunoSEQ 96-well plate was sequenced on a separate single-read 150-cycle Illumina NextSeq 550 flow cell. On the study's bioinformatics: Because the immunoSEQ output included only junctional sequences and no quality scores, the filtering could not be the same as the filtering used for full-length reads. To assign V/J genes and CDR3, sequences were annotated against IMGT germline references using PyIR, a Python wrapper for IgBLAST v1.9. Reads with weak V/J assignments (E-value above 1e-6), missing CDR3, stop codons, out-of-frame junctions, or ambiguous translated residues were removed. V3J clonotypes were defined as sequences sharing an identical inferred V gene, J gene, and CDR3 amino acid sequence. Percentage overlap between repertoires was calculated by dividing the number of shared unique clonotypes by the size of the smaller repertoire. Repertoire richness was assessed with RTK rarefaction, the Chao1 estimator, and Recon v2.1 estimates of unobserved clonotypes. For all TCRbeta clonotypes obtained by the gDNA method from four donors, generation probabilities were computed with OLGA. TCRdb took this table from immuneACCESS and kept in-frame rearrangements with V and J called. Such tables lack part of the clones; where checked against another copy, unresolved V genes explain under half of the gap, and the rest is unexplained. That table gives V, J and clone size, and the DNA gave D and trimming. Within this sample are 2 million to 2.5 million clones, with around 95% of them counted one time only. The ten largest account for roughly 0.13% of the sample.

This receptor was identified in a man aged 18 to 35 in good health. The sample comprised naive CD4+ T cells sorted from blood. This specimen's cell subset or site label, per the study, means: CD45RA+ positively selected. The rearrangement combines TRBV5-1 with TRBJ1-6, with the identity of the D gene unclear. The base sequence is TGCGCCAGCAGCTTGGACTCCTTGAGCTCCTATAATTCACCCCTCCACTTT. This yields the protein CASSLDSLSSYNSPLHF.